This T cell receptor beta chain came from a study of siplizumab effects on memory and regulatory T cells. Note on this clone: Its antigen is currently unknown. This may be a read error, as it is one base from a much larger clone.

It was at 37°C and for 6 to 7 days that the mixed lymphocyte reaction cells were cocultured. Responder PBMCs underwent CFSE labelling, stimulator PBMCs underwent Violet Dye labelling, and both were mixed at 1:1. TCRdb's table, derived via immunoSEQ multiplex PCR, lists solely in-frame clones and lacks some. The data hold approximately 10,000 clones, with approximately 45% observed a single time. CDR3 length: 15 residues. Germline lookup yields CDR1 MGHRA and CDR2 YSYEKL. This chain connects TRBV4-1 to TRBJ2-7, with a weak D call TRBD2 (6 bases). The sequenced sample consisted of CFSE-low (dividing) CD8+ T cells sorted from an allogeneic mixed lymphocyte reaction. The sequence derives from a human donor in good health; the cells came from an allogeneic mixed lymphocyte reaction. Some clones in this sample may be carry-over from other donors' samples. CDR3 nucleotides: TGCGCCAGCAGCCAAGTAACCGGGGGTTCCTACGAGCAGCACTTC. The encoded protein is CASSQVTGGSYEQHF.